This T cell receptor beta chain originates from a study of control samples from healthy donors and cancer patients. Germline V gene lookup returns CDR1 LNHDA and CDR2 SQIVND (reference sequence). The CDR3 sequence is 16 residues long. V trimming: 4 bases; J trimming: 3 bases; junction bases outside the gene matches: 8. Some clones are missing from TCRdb's copy, which holds only in-frame ones; the method was immunoSEQ multiplex PCR. The sample carries about 230,000 clones, around 79% recorded once. The sequenced material came from PBMCs. The TCR sequence derives from a woman aged 55-69 years with lung cancer. The genes are TRBV19 and TRBJ1-3, with TRBD1 matching over 8 bases. The CDR3 reads CASSTRTGTGGNTIYF. In nucleotides, the CDR3 is TGTGCCAGTAGTACGCGGACAGGGACGGGTGGAAACACCATATATTTT.